These T cell receptor beta chains were read from a single sample in a study of CD8 T cells in Susac syndrome. MiXCR was run by TCRdb on the immunoSEQ multiplex PCR reads, yielding one entry per CDR3 protein. The data contain some 190,000 distinct CDR3 sequences, around 93% of them seen just once; the ten biggest clones take up approximately 0.15%. The sample was CD4+ T cells from PBMCs. The receptors stem from a human donor with Susac syndrome. CDR3s include the opening cysteine and the closing phenylalanine or tryptophan. D genes are given only for firm matches. Clone size is shown for a subset of rows, as once, few, many or a class of expanded clone.

V gene	clone size	J gene	D gene	CDR3 DNA	CDR3 protein
TRBV14	NA	TRBJ1-1	NA	TGTGCCAGCAGCCAAGTCTACCCAGGGACCACTGAAGCTTTCTTT	CASSQVYPGTTEAFF
TRBV30	NA	TRBJ1-2	NA	TGTGCCTGGAGTATAACCGGACAGAATGGCTACACCTTC	CAWSITGQNGYTF
TRBV6-2/TRBV6-3	NA	TRBJ1-6	NA	TGTGCCAGCAGTTCGAGACTGCATTCACCCCTCCACTTT	CASSSRLHSPLHF
TRBV6-2/TRBV6-3	NA	TRBJ1-1	NA	TGTGCCAGCAGTTACTCAGGCAGGATCGACACTGAAGCTTTCTTT	CASSYSGRIDTEAFF
TRBV7-3	NA	TRBJ2-3	TRBD1	TGTGCCAGCAGCTTAAGTCCAGGGGGAGATACGCAGTATTTT	CASSLSPGGDTQYF
TRBV3-1	NA	TRBJ1-6	NA	TGTGCCAGCAGCCAGGCGAATTCACCCCTCCACTTT	CASSQANSPLHF
TRBV28	NA	TRBJ1-4	TRBD1	TGTGCCAGCAGCCCGACAGGGTATTTCGAAAAACTGTTTTTT	CASSPTGYFEKLFF
TRBV9	NA	TRBJ1-2	NA	TGTGCCAGCAGCGCAAATCAATATGGCTACACCTTC	CASSANQYGYTF
TRBV6-2/TRBV6-3	once	TRBJ2-5	TRBD2	TGTGCCAGCAGTTATTTCCTGACTAGCGGGGAAGAGACCCAGTACTTC	CASSYFLTSGEETQYF
TRBV19	NA	TRBJ1-2	NA	TGTGCCAGCAGATCAGGGACGGGAGGCTACACCTTC	CASRSGTGGYTF
TRBV5-1	once	TRBJ1-1	NA	TGCGCCAGCAGCTTGGAGGGGTCAAGCACTGAAGCTTTCTTT	CASSLEGSSTEAFF
TRBV5-1	NA	TRBJ1-1	NA	TGCGCCAGCAGCCCCGGGACACCCGACACTGAAGCTTTCTTT	CASSPGTPDTEAFF
TRBV21-1	NA	TRBJ2-7	NA	TGTGCCAGCAGCTCCGGGACGCAGCGATGGGGGCAGTACTTC	CASSSGTQRWGQYF
TRBV19	NA	TRBJ2-7	NA	TGTGCCAGTAGTCCCCAGGTTAGCTCCTACGAGCAGTACTTC	CASSPQVSSYEQYF
TRBV19	NA	TRBJ2-3	TRBD1	TGTGCCAGTAGTATAGCCGACAGGGAGACGCAGTATTTT	CASSIADRETQYF
TRBV7-2	NA	TRBJ2-7	TRBD2	TGTGCCAGCAGCTTAGGTGTTCGGCCTAGCGGGGGGGCCCCCTACGAGCAGTACTTC	CASSLGVRPSGGAPYEQYF
TRBV30	once	TRBJ2-2	NA	TGTGCCTCCGAACCCGCTGTGGGGTACACCGGGGAGCTGTTTTTT	CASEPAVGYTGELFF
TRBV28	NA	TRBJ2-7	TRBD1	TGTGCCAGCCGCCAGGGGGCTGACGAGCAGTACTTC	CASRQGADEQYF
TRBV20-1	NA	TRBJ1-1	TRBD1	TGCAGTGCTAGAGATGGATTAAGGGACAGGGGCACTGAAGCTTTCTTT	CSARDGLRDRGTEAFF
TRBV6-2/TRBV6-3	few	TRBJ2-1	TRBD2	TGTGCCAGCAGTTACTCCCCTAGCGGGGGCCCTGAGCAGTTCTTC	CASSYSPSGGPEQFF
TRBV6-6	NA	TRBJ1-2	NA	TGTGCCAGCAGTTATGGTACAGGGTCTGGCTACACCTTC	CASSYGTGSGYTF
TRBV7-6	NA	TRBJ2-3	TRBD2	TGTGCCAGCAGCTTGCGCCTAGCGGCTTTGGATACGCAGTATTTT	CASSLRLAALDTQYF
TRBV19	NA	TRBJ2-7	TRBD1	TGTGCCAGTAGTAAGACCGGGACAGGGATCTACGAGCAGTACTTC	CASSKTGTGIYEQYF
TRBV20-1	NA	TRBJ1-1	NA	TGCAGTGCCCTACAGGGTTTGGTCACTGAAGCTTTCTTT	CSALQGLVTEAFF
TRBV3-1	NA	TRBJ2-3	NA	TGTGCCAGCGGGTTCACAGATACGCAGTATTTT	CASGFTDTQYF
TRBV10-2	NA	TRBJ1-2	NA	TGCGCCACCAAAGGGAATCTTGGCGACTATGGCTACACCTTC	CATKGNLGDYGYTF
TRBV20-1	NA	TRBJ2-1	TRBD2	TGCAGTGCTAGATCAATAGCGGGGGAATATAGCTCCTACAATGAGCAGTTCTTC	CSARSIAGEYSSYNEQFF
TRBV15	NA	TRBJ1-1	NA	TGTGCCACGAGACGGGACACTGAAGCTTTCTTT	CATRRDTEAFF
TRBV18	NA	TRBJ1-6	NA	TGTGCCAGCTCACCACCGGACAGCGATTCACCCCTCCACTTT	CASSPPDSDSPLHF
TRBV12-3/TRBV12-4	NA	TRBJ2-7	NA	TGTGCCAGCACCCGGGTTCTGTACGAGCAGTACTTC	CASTRVLYEQYF
TRBV20-1	NA	TRBJ2-5	TRBD1	TGCAGTGTTAAACACCGGGACAGAACAGAGACCCAGTACTTC	CSVKHRDRTETQYF
TRBV7-2	NA	TRBJ2-7	NA	TGTGCCAGCAGCACCGGTCTGGCGGGGCGTACCTACGAGCAGTACTTC	CASSTGLAGRTYEQYF
TRBV20-1	NA	TRBJ2-7	NA	TGCAGTGCTACAAGAACCAGGAGCTCCTACGAGCAGTACTTC	CSATRTRSSYEQYF
TRBV7-3	NA	TRBJ2-7	NA	TGTGCCAGCAGCTTGTCCGACAGACCCATTCTCTACGAGCAGTACTTC	CASSLSDRPILYEQYF
TRBV5-4	NA	TRBJ2-3	NA	TGTGCCAGCAGCTTGCCGGGAGATACGCAGTATTTT	CASSLPGDTQYF
TRBV2	once	TRBJ2-7	TRBD1	TGTGCCAGCAGATATGACAGGGGCGAAACCAGCGAGCAGTACTTC	CASRYDRGETSEQYF
TRBV5-4	NA	TRBJ1-1	TRBD1	TGTGCCAGCAGCTGGAGGGACAGACTGAACACTGAAGCTTTCTTT	CASSWRDRLNTEAFF